This T cell receptor (beta chain) emerged from a study of T cells in Graves' hyperthyroidism and ophthalmopathy. General observations from the study: A 13 V-J signature model discriminated ophthalmopathy versus stable hyperthyroidism.

CDR1 LNHDA and CDR2 SQIVND come from the germline V gene (reference sequence). The V gene lost 3 bases and the J gene lost 4 bases, with 12 bases spanning the gap. The CDR3 runs 14 residues. A single count supports this clonotype. What it recognizes is unknown. RNA transcripts yielded amplified TCR beta CDR3 regions. A set of HTBI primers served as the primers for a first-round RT-PCR of the TCR CDR3. TCRdb re-analysed the multiplex PCR reads in MiXCR, keeping a single row per CDR3 protein. The data contain a few hundred thousand distinct CDR3 sequences, approximately 14% of them singletons. V and J are TRBV19 and TRBJ1-1; unclear D gene. The receptor's source is a woman under 40 with Graves' hyperthyroidism. The source material was blood. The CDR3 loop is CASSMTWTVTEAFF. CDR3 sequence (DNA): TGTGCCAGTAGTATGACTTGGACGGTCACTGAAGCTTTCTTT.